This T cell receptor (beta chain) was identified during a study of CD8+ T cells in alopecia areata. Extracted RNA was reverse transcribed into cDNA, the sequencing template. Clones were sequenced by immunoSEQ multiplex PCR, and TCRdb holds only the in-frame ones, with some missing. The data contain approximately 200,000 clones, about 60% of them singletons. This clone was counted a few times. Treatment: oral pan-JAK inhibitor, 5-10 mg twice daily. Sorting of CD4+ and CD8+ T cells was performed on PBMCs. The CDR3 sequence is 13 residues long. The V end was cut by 1 base, the J end by 5 bases, with 8 bases between. Germline V gene sequence: CDR1 SGHTA, CDR2 FQGNSA.

The V call is TRBV7-2, the J call TRBJ2-5; weak D call: TRBD2 (5 bases). The material sequenced was CD4+ T cells sorted from blood, taken at week 4, from a patient treated with tofacitinib. The receptor was isolated from a human donor with alopecia areata. CDR3 sequence reads: CASSLVRDETQYF. The CDR3 DNA reads TGTGCCAGCAGCTTAGTACGGGATGAGACCCAGTACTTC.